The 5 T cell receptor beta chains given below trace back to one sample, sequenced in a study of OX40 agonist ivuxolimab in advanced cancers. Sequencing used immunoSEQ multiplex PCR; TCRdb keeps in-frame clones, though not all of them. The sample yields 90,000 to 150,000 clones, around 87% seen once. The sequencing here drew on CD4+ or CD8+ T cells sorted from blood, taken in a trial of the OX40 agonist ivuxolimab. The receptors stem from an adult with an advanced solid tumor such as melanoma, head and neck, liver or kidney cancer.

V gene TRBV30 combines with J gene TRBJ1-5; D gene unclear. The germline V and J ends were trimmed by 0 bases and 2 bases, with 8 bases remaining between them. CDR1 is GTSNPN, CDR2 SVGIG, per germline (reference sequence). This CDR3 comprises 14 residues. The DNA of the CDR3 is TGTGCCTGGAGTGTACAAATCGGCAATCAGCCCCAGCATTTT. Protein product: CAWSVQIGNQPQHF.

Turning to this clone: Other DNA sequences in the sample encode the same CDR3. This chain links TRBV5-4 with TRBJ2-3, with D maybe TRBD2 (5 bases). Germline V gene lookup returns CDR1 SGHNT and CDR2 YYREEE (reference sequence). The V end was cut by 0 bases, the J end by 4 bases, with 6 bases between. The CDR3 sequence is 13 residues long. Here the CDR3 DNA reads TGTGCCAGCAGCTTGGCGGGGTCAGATACGCAGTATTTT. It specifies CASSLAGSDTQYF.

The rearrangement joins TRBV10-3 to TRBJ1-6, with D uncertain. This CDR3 comprises 16 residues. CDR1 ENHRY and CDR2 SYGVKD come from the germline V gene. Trimming removed 6 bases at V and 0 bases at J, with 12 bases between. The CDR3 protein is CAIRRTDHSYNSPLHF. CDR3 coding DNA: TGTGCCATCAGAAGGACGGACCACTCCTATAATTCACCCCTCCACTTT.

V usage is TRBV5-1 and J usage is TRBJ1-3; D possibly corresponds to TRBD1 (6 bases). Germline V gives CDR1 SGHRS, CDR2 YFSETQ. The V gene lost 3 bases and the J gene lost 5 bases, with 15 bases spanning the gap. CDR3 size: 15 residues. The CDR3 sequence: CASSSMGGTRNTIYF. The CDR3 DNA sequence: TGCGCCAGCAGCTCTATGGGGGGCACCAGAAACACCATATATTTT.

This chain connects TRBV7-2 to TRBJ2-3; D is possibly TRBD1 or TRBD2 (5 bases each). The CDR3 runs to 14 residues. The ends were cut back, 1 base at V and 3 bases at J, with 8 bases in the middle. CDR1 and CDR2 (germline): SGHTA, FQGNSA. CDR3 amino acids: CASSLGGPTDTQYF. CDR3 nucleotides: TGTGCCAGCAGCTTAGGGGGACCAACAGATACGCAGTATTTT.